This T cell receptor (beta chain) was sequenced for a study of CXCR3-negative and CXCR3-positive naive CD8 T cells. The germline CDR1 and CDR2 sequences are LNHNV and YYDKDF (reference sequence). There are 17 residues in the CDR3. 250,000 to 300,000 cells per CD8+ T cell subset were flow-sorted in triplicate. CD45RO-CCR7+CD27+CD95- was the phenotype of naive CD8+ T cells. The study, taken as a whole, reports: The study found that naive CXCR3-negative and CXCR3-positive cells shared TRBV-TRBJ usage, while memory cells differed.

The libraries of TRB cDNA were prepared using 5' RACE with UMI labels. For each CDR3 protein, TCRdb gives one entry from its re-call of the 5' RACE reads, without DNA. The table lists approximately 58,000 distinct CDR3 sequences. In the case of this clonotype: Its antigen is not identified.

The sequence derives from a human donor in good health. Some clones in this sample may be carry-over from other donors' samples. What was sequenced was naive CXCR3- CD8+ T cells from blood. Subset: CD45RO-CCR7+CD27+CD95- naive CD8+ T cells lacking CXCR3 (TNR3-). The chain is built from TRBV15 and TRBJ2-3. CDR3 loop: CATSRRGGMPSTDTQYF.